Listed below are T cell receptor beta chains from one sample, sequenced in a study of OX40 agonist ivuxolimab in advanced cancers. Assay: immunoSEQ multiplex PCR; the TCRdb copy retains only in-frame clones and omits some. The top ten hold 7.5% to 10% of the sample, which has fewer than 40,000 clones, 80% seen once. The specimen comprised CD4+ or CD8+ T cells sorted from blood, sampled in a trial of the OX40 agonist ivuxolimab. Source of these receptors: an adult with an advanced solid tumor such as melanoma, head and neck, liver or kidney cancer. Both conserved end residues are part of each CDR3. The order of the fields is V gene, clone size, J gene, D gene, CDR3 protein, CDR3 DNA. A D gene is named only where the DNA matches it firmly. A row's size may be missing; if present it is once, few, many or a size class.

>TRBV2|.|TRBJ2-5|TRBD2
CASSRTSGSRQETQYF
TGTGCCAGCAGCCGGACTAGCGGGAGCCGCCAAGAGACCCAGTACTTC
>TRBV7-3|.|TRBJ2-5|.
CASSPVGSGETQYF
TGTGCCAGCAGCCCGGTCGGGAGTGGAGAGACCCAGTACTTC
>TRBV27|.|TRBJ1-4|.
CASSFAPGAGATNEKLFF
TGTGCCAGCAGTTTCGCCCCGGGGGCAGGGGCAACTAATGAAAAACTGTTTTTT
>TRBV28|.|TRBJ2-7|.
CASRLIQGGSYEQYF
TGTGCCAGCAGATTAATCCAGGGCGGCTCCTACGAGCAGTACTTC
>TRBV2|.|TRBJ2-7|TRBD2
CASGGAGTYEQYF
TGTGCCAGCGGGGGAGCGGGAACCTACGAGCAGTACTTC
>TRBV7-3|few|TRBJ1-6|TRBD1
CASSLRGQSYSPLHF
TGTGCCAGCAGCTTAAGGGGACAGTCTTATTCACCCCTCCACTTT
>TRBV19|.|TRBJ2-7|TRBD1
CASQKAGGGQFYEQYF
TGTGCCAGTCAGAAAGCAGGGGGCGGGCAGTTCTACGAGCAGTACTTC
>TRBV27|.|TRBJ2-7|TRBD1
CASSLYGTGVYEQYF
TGTGCCAGCAGTTTATACGGGACAGGGGTATACGAGCAGTACTTC
>TRBV6-5|.|TRBJ2-1|TRBD2
CASSYSGSGYNEQFF
TGTGCCAGCAGTTATAGCGGGAGTGGTTACAATGAGCAGTTCTTC
>TRBV4-2|.|TRBJ2-1|.
CASSQDPYSYNEQFF
TGTGCCAGCAGCCAAGACCCCTATTCCTACAATGAGCAGTTCTTC
>TRBV28|.|TRBJ2-7|TRBD2
CASSFQPGLATEQYF
TGTGCCAGCAGTTTCCAACCGGGACTAGCGACCGAGCAGTACTTC
>TRBV28|.|TRBJ1-5|.
CASIGGGVWSQPQHF
TGTGCCAGCATCGGGGGGGGAGTATGGAGTCAGCCCCAGCATTTT
>TRBV5-6|.|TRBJ2-7|TRBD1
CASSEGTDYEQYF
TGTGCCAGCAGCGAAGGGACAGACTACGAGCAGTACTTC
>TRBV6-6|few|TRBJ1-5|TRBD1
CASSTQTGNQPQHF
TGTGCCAGCAGTACTCAGACAGGGAATCAGCCCCAGCATTTT
>TRBV28|.|TRBJ2-3|TRBD1
CASTGDRVSDTQYF
TGTGCCAGCACCGGAGACAGGGTATCAGATACGCAGTATTTT
>TRBV11-2|.|TRBJ2-1|.
CASSLVVGLYNEQFF
TGTGCCAGCAGCTTAGTGGTTGGCCTCTACAATGAGCAGTTCTTC
>TRBV7-9|.|TRBJ1-2|.
CASSDDNPGYTF
TGTGCCAGCAGCGACGACAACCCGGGCTACACCTTC
>TRBV7-3|.|TRBJ2-3|.
CASSLGGYTDTQYF
TGTGCCAGCAGCTTAGGAGGGTACACAGATACGCAGTATTTT
>TRBV7-4|few|TRBJ2-7|.
CASSSPPRAQGSEQYF
TGTGCCAGCAGCTCCCCCCCGCGCGCCCAGGGGAGCGAGCAGTACTTC
>TRBV28|.|TRBJ2-5|TRBD1
CASSLPFGTEETQYF
TGTGCCAGCAGTTTACCCTTTGGGACAGAAGAGACCCAGTACTTC
>TRBV9|.|TRBJ1-4|.
CASSVGQGITNEKLFF
TGTGCCAGCAGCGTAGGGCAGGGCATTACTAATGAAAAACTGTTTTTT
>TRBV2|few|TRBJ2-1|TRBD2
CASSGLAGGVNEQFF
TGTGCCAGCAGTGGATTAGCGGGAGGCGTGAATGAGCAGTTCTTC
>TRBV5-5|.|TRBJ2-5|TRBD1
CASSLPQGRETQYF
TGTGCCAGCAGCTTGCCACAGGGGCGCGAGACCCAGTACTTC
>TRBV7-9|.|TRBJ2-3|TRBD2
CASSLSGKTSADTQYF
TGTGCCAGCAGCTTGTCGGGGAAGACTAGCGCAGATACGCAGTATTTT
>TRBV11-3|.|TRBJ2-1|.
CASSLGIGTGANEQFF
TGTGCCAGCAGCTTAGGGATCGGGACTGGTGCCAATGAGCAGTTCTTC
>TRBV7-2|.|TRBJ2-3|TRBD2
CASSYVSGTSTDTQYF
TGTGCCAGCAGCTACGTTAGCGGGACTAGCACAGATACGCAGTATTTT